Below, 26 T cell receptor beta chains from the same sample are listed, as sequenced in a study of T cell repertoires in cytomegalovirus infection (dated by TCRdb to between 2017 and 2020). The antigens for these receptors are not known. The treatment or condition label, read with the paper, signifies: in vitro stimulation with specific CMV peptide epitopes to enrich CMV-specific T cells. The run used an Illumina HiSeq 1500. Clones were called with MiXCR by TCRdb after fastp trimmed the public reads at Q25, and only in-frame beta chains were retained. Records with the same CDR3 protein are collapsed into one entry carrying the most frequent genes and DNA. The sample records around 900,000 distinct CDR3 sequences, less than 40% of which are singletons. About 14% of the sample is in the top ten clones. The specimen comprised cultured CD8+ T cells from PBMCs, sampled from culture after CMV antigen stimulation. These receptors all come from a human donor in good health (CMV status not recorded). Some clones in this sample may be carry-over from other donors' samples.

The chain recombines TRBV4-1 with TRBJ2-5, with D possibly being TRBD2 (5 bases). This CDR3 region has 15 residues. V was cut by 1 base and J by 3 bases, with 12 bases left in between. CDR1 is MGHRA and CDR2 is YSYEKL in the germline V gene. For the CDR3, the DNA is TGCGCCAGCAGCCAAGCTGCCTCGAGGGAAGAGACCCAGTACTTC. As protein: CASSQAASREETQYF.

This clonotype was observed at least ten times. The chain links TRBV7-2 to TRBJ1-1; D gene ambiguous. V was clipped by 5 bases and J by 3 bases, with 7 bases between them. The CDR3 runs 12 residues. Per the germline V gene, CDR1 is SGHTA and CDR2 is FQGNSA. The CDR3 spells CASSIEDTEAFF. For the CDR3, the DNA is TGTGCCAGCAGCATTGAGGACACTGAAGCTTTCTTT.

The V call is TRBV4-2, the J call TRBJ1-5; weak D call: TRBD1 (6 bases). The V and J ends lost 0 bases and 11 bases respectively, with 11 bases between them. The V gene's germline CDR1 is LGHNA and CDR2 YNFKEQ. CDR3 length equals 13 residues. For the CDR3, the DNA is TGTGCCAGCAGCCAAGATTGGGGGGCAGCCCAGCATTTT. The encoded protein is CASSQDWGAAQHF.

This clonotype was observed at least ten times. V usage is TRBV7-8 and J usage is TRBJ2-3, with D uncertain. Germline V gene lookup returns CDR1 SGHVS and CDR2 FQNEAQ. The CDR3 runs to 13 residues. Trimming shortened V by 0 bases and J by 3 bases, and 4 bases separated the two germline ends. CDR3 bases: TGTGCCAGCAGCTTAGCCTATACAGATACGCAGTATTTT. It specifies CASSLAYTDTQYF.

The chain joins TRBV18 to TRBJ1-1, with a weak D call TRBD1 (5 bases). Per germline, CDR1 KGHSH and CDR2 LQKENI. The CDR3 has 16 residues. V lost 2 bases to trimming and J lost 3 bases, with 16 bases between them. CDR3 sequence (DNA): TGTGCCAGCTCACCAACGGGCATAGGAGGGGACACTGAAGCTTTCTTT. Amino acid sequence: CASSPTGIGGDTEAFF.

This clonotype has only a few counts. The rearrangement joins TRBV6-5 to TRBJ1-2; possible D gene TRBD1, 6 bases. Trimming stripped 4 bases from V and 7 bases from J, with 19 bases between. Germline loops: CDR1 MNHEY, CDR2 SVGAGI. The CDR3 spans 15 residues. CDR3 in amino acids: CASSFNQGRLVGYTF. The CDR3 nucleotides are TGTGCCAGCAGTTTCAACCAGGGGAGGTTGGTTGGCTACACCTTC.

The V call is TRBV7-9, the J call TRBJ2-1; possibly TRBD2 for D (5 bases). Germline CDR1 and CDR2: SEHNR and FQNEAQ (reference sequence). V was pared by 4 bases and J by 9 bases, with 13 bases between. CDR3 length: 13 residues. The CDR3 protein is CASSSAGTSEQFF. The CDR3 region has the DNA TGTGCCAGCAGCTCTGCGGGTACTAGTGAGCAGTTCTTC.

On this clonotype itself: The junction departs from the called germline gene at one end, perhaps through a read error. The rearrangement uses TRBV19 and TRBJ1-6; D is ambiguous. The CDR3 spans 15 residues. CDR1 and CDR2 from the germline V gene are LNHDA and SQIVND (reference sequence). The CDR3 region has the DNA TGTGCCAGTAGTATAGCCCCGGCAATCAATTCGCCCCTCCACTTT. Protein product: CASSIAPAINSPLHF. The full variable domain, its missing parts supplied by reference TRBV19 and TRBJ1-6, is DGGITQSPKYLFRKEGQNVTLSCEQNLNHDAMYWYRQDPGQGLRLIYYSQIVNDFQKGDIAEGYSVSREKKESFPLTVTSAQKNPTAFYLCASSIAPAINSPLHFGNGTRLTVT.

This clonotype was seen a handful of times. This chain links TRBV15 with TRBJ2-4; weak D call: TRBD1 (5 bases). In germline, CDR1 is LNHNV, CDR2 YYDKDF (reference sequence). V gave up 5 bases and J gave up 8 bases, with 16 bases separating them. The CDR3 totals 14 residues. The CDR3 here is CATSDGHSVDIQYF. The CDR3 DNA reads TGTGCCACCAGCGACGGACACAGTGTTGACATTCAGTACTTC.

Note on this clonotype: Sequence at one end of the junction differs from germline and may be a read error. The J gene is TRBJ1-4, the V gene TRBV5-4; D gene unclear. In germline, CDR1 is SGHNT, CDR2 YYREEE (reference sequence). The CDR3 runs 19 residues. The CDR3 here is CASSLRRSVFETTNENLFF. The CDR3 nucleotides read TGTGCCAGCAGCTTGAGAAGGAGCGTTTTTGAGACAACTAATGAAAATCTGTTTTTT.

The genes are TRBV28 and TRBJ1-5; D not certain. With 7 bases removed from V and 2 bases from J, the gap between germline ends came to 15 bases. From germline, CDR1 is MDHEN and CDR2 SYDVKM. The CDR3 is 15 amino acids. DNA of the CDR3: TGTGCCAGCACCCGACGTAGCGAGGGCAATCAGCCCCAGCATTTT. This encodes CASTRRSEGNQPQHF. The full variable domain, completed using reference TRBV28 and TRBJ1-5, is DVKVTQSSRYLVKRTGEKVFLECVQDMDHENMFWYRQDPGLGLRLIYFSYDVKMKEKGDIPEGYSVSREKKERFSLILESASTNQTSMYLCASTRRSEGNQPQHFGDGTRLSIL.

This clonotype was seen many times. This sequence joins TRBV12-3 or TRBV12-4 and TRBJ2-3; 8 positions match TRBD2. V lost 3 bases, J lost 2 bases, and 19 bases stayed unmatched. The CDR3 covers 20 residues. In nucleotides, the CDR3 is TGTGCCAGCAGTTTTGACCTTGGGCCCCGGGGGGGGCATGACACAGATACGCAGTATTTT. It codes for CASSFDLGPRGGHDTDTQYF.

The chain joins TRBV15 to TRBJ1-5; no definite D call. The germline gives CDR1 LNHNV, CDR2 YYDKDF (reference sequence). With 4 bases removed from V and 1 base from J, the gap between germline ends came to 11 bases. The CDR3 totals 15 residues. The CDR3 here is CATSTPAGSNQPQHF. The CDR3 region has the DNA TGTGCCACCAGCACCCCAGCCGGGAGCAATCAGCCCCAGCATTTT.

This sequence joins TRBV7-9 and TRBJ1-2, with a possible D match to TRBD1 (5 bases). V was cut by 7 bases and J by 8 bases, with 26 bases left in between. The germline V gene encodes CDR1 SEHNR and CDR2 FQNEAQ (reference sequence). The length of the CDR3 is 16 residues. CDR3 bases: TGTGCCAGCATCTCGACTGGCAGGGAATTCTATGGAGGCTACACCTTC. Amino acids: CASISTGREFYGGYTF.

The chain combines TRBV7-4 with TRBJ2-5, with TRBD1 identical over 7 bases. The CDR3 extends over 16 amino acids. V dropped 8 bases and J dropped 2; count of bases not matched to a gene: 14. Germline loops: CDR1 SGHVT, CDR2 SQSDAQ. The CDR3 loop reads CASGIGTADHQETQYF. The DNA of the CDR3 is TGTGCCAGCGGGATCGGGACAGCCGATCATCAAGAGACCCAGTACTTC.

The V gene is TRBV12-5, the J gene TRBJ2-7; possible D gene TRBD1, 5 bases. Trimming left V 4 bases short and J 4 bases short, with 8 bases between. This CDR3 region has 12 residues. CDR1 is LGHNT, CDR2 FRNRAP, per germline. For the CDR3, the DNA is TGTGCTAGTGGTTCTGACAGTTACGAGCAGTACTTC. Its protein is CASGSDSYEQYF.

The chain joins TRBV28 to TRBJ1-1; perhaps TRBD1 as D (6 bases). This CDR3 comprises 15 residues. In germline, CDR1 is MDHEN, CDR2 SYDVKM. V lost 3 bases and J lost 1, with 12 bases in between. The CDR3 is CASSFWGARNTEAFF. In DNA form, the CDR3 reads TGTGCCAGCAGTTTCTGGGGGGCGAGGAACACTGAAGCTTTCTTT.

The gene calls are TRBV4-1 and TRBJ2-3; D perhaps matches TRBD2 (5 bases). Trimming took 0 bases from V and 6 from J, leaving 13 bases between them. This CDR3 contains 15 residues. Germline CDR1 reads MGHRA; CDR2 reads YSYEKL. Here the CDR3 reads CASSQESGSGDTQYF. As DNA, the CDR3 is TGCGCCAGCAGCCAAGAGAGTGGGTCGGGGGATACGCAGTATTTT.

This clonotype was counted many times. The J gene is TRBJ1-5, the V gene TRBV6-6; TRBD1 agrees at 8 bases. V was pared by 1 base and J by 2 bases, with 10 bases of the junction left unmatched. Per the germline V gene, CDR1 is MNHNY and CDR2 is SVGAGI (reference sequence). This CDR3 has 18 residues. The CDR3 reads CASSYLRTGLSGNQPQHF. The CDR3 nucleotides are TGTGCCAGCAGTTACTTACGGACAGGGCTAAGTGGCAATCAGCCCCAGCATTTT.

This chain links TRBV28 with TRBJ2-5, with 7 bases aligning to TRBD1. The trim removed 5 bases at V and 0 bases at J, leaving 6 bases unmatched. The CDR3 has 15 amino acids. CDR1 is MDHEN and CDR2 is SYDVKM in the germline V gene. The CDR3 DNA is TGTGCCAGCAGTACCCGGGACAGAGACCAAGAGACCCAGTACTTC. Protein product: CASSTRDRDQETQYF.

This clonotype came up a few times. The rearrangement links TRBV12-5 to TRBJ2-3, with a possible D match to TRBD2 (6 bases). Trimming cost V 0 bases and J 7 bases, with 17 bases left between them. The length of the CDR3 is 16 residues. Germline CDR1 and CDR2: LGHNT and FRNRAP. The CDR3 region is CASGLVRRGATNTQYF. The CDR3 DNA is TGTGCTAGTGGTTTGGTACGGCGCGGGGCGACGAATACGCAGTATTTT.

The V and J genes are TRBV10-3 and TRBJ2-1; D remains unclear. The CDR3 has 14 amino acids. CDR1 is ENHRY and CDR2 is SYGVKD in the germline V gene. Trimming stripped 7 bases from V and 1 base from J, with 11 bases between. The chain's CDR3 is CAIIPSGSYNEQFF. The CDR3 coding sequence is TGTGCCATCATACCGTCCGGGTCCTACAATGAGCAGTTCTTC.

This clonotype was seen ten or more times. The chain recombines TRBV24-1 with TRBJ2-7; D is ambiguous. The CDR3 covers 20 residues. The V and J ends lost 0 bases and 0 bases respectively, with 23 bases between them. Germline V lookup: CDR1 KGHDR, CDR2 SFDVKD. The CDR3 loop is CATSDLLGWARPEISYEQYF. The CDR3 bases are TGTGCCACCAGTGATTTGCTAGGTTGGGCAAGGCCAGAAATCTCCTACGAGCAGTACTTC.

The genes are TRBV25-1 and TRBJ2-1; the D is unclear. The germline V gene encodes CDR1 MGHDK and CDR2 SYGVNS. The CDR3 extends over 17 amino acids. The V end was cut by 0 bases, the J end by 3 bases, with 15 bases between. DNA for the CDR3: TGTGCCAGCAGTGAATATCCCCGGTGGGCCGTCTACAATGAGCAGTTCTTC. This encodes CASSEYPRWAVYNEQFF.

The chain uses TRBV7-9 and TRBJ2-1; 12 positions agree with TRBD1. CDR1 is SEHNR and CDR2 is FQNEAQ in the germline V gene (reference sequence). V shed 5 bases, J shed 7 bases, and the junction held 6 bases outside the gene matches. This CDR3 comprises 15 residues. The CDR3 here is CASSHRDRGPNEQFF. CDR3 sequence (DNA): TGTGCCAGCAGCCATCGGGACAGGGGGCCGAATGAGCAGTTCTTC.

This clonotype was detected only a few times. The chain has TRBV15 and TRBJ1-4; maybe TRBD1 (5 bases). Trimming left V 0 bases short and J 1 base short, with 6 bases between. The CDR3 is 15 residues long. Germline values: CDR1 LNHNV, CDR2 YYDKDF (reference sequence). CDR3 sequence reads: CATSRDRETNEKLFF. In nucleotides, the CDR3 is TGTGCCACCAGCAGAGACAGGGAAACTAATGAAAAACTGTTTTTT. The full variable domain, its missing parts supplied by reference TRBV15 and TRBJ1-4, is DAMVIQNPRYQVTQFGKPVTLSCSQTLNHNVMYWYQQKSSQAPKLLFHYYDKDFNNEADTPDNFQSRRPNTSFCFLDIRSPGLGDTAMYLCATSRDRETNEKLFFGSGTQLSVL.